Given below is one T cell receptor (beta chain) in context. Its antigen is not known. TCRdb recomputed calls from the 5' RACE reads with MiXCR, one row per CDR3 protein. The repertoire holds about 82,000 distinct CDR3 sequences, with around 13% as singletons. The sample belongs to a study of spatial heterogeneity in lung cancer. Study at large: Alpha-chain sequences were detected in numbers that were consistently lower than beta-chain sequences. Within raw reads, each unique TCR and UMI combination appeared on average more than ten times. Study results and caveats: There were more appearances of ubiquitous expanded tumor TCRs in blood at resection than at follow-up.

Indicated time point: sample taken at primary tumor resection. No cell sorting; template was whole RNA from tumor, lung tissue or PBMC. The cohort: roughly 72 early-stage, untreated non-small cell lung cancer patients. The germline V and J ends were trimmed by 0 bases and 9 bases, with 13 bases remaining between them. This CDR3 is 15 amino acids long. Germline V gene lookup returns CDR1 SGHKS and CDR2 YYEKEE (reference sequence). This receptor was identified in a male donor with early-stage non-small cell lung cancer. Sequenced here: PBMCs, sampled at surgery. V is TRBV5-5 and J is TRBJ2-6; D is possibly TRBD1 (5 bases). CDR3: CASSLGAGLGNVLTF. DNA of the CDR3: TGTGCCAGCAGCTTGGGGGCAGGGTTGGGCAACGTCCTGACTTTC.